A selection of T cell receptor beta chains follows, all from one sample in a study of blood T cell repertoires in COVID-19. Assay: immunoSEQ multiplex PCR; the TCRdb copy retains only in-frame clones and omits some. This table has 300,000 to 450,000 clones, around nine tenths appearing once. Sequenced sample: peripheral blood. Receptors originate from a human donor in a cohort sampled during active COVID-19. CDR3s leave out the opening cysteine and the closing phenylalanine or tryptophan. Fields, in order: J gene, V gene, CDR3 protein.

j_call: TRBJ2-7; v_call: TRBV6-1; cdr3_aa: ASSEERQVPYEQY
j_call: TRBJ1-1; v_call: TRBV11-2; cdr3_aa: ASSFPGTGRNTEAF
j_call: TRBJ1-6; v_call: TRBV19; cdr3_aa: ASSVGTGNSPLH
j_call: TRBJ2-7; v_call: TRBV5-4; cdr3_aa: ASSLYRGDEQY
j_call: TRBJ1-3; v_call: TRBV18; cdr3_aa: ASSPYSDSASGNTIY
j_call: TRBJ2-1; v_call: TRBV5-1; cdr3_aa: ASSLGVGVGHNEQF
j_call: TRBJ1-1; v_call: TRBV30; cdr3_aa: AWSRTRGEAF
j_call: TRBJ1-2; v_call: TRBV28; cdr3_aa: ASSNVGGGDGYGYT
j_call: TRBJ1-1; v_call: TRBV30; cdr3_aa: AWSATGGLTEAF
j_call: TRBJ2-7; v_call: TRBV7-9; cdr3_aa: ASSLSAGPRDEQY
j_call: TRBJ2-3; v_call: TRBV5-1; cdr3_aa: ASSLGTARNTDTQY
j_call: TRBJ1-2; v_call: TRBV19; cdr3_aa: ASSRGHGYT
j_call: TRBJ2-3; v_call: TRBV7-9; cdr3_aa: ASSPGQGATTDTQY
j_call: TRBJ1-2; v_call: TRBV5-1; cdr3_aa: ASSLETGDGYT
j_call: TRBJ1-2; v_call: TRBV6-5; cdr3_aa: ASSQINGYGYT
j_call: TRBJ2-1; v_call: TRBV6-5; cdr3_aa: ATGRRQGSSEQF
j_call: TRBJ1-2; v_call: TRBV5-1; cdr3_aa: ASSLAGRRVNGYT
j_call: TRBJ2-3; v_call: TRBV5-6; cdr3_aa: ASSLYGTSGSYSTDTQY
j_call: TRBJ1-4; v_call: TRBV5-1; cdr3_aa: ASSLAANEKLF
j_call: TRBJ1-1; v_call: TRBV5-1; cdr3_aa: ASSDGTGRVNEAF
j_call: TRBJ1-1; v_call: TRBV5-4; cdr3_aa: ASSLEGLEAF
j_call: TRBJ1-3; v_call: TRBV13; cdr3_aa: ASSSGQGSSGNTIY
j_call: TRBJ1-2; v_call: TRBV6-5; cdr3_aa: ASNESGGENGYT
j_call: TRBJ1-6; v_call: TRBV6-1; cdr3_aa: ASSEQGGSYNSPLH
j_call: TRBJ2-5; v_call: TRBV6-2/TRBV6-3; cdr3_aa: ASSHPGVWETQY
j_call: TRBJ2-7; v_call: TRBV19; cdr3_aa: ASSKFGSYEQY
j_call: TRBJ1-2; v_call: TRBV19; cdr3_aa: ASSITGQGYGYT
j_call: TRBJ2-2; v_call: TRBV28; cdr3_aa: ASSLGHREFTGELF
j_call: TRBJ1-1; v_call: TRBV14; cdr3_aa: ASRQQGTTEAF
j_call: TRBJ1-2; v_call: TRBV3-1/TRBV3-2; cdr3_aa: ASSATAGGYGYT
j_call: TRBJ2-1; v_call: TRBV4-1; cdr3_aa: ASSQDWSFNEQF
j_call: TRBJ2-1; v_call: TRBV4-1; cdr3_aa: ASSLKSGGAYNEQF
j_call: TRBJ2-1; v_call: TRBV5-6; cdr3_aa: ASLGLREGYNEQF
j_call: TRBJ1-5; v_call: TRBV19; cdr3_aa: ASSRQGLGNQPQH
j_call: TRBJ1-3; v_call: TRBV18; cdr3_aa: ASSPTGQDDTGNTIY
j_call: TRBJ2-7; v_call: TRBV9; cdr3_aa: ASSVGASPSYEQY
j_call: TRBJ1-1; v_call: TRBV20-1; cdr3_aa: REDTNTEAF
j_call: TRBJ2-7; v_call: TRBV19; cdr3_aa: ASSHGGVRGTYEQY
j_call: TRBJ1-5; v_call: TRBV7-3; cdr3_aa: ASSPKTGKGQPQH
j_call: TRBJ2-1; v_call: TRBV29-1; cdr3_aa: SIEDLSGVYNEQF
j_call: TRBJ1-1; v_call: TRBV28; cdr3_aa: ASSPLTDSTEAF